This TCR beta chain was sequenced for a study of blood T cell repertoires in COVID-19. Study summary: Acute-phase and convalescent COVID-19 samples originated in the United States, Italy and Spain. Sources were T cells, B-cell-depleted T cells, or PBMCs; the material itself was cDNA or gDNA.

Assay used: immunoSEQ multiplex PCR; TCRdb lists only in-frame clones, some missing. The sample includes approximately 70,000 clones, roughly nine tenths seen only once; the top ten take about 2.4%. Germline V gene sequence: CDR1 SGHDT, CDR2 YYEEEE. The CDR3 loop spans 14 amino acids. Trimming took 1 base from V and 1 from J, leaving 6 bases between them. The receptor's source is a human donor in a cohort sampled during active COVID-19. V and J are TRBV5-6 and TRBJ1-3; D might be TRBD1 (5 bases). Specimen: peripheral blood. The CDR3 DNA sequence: TGTGCCAGCAGCTTGTACAGGTCTGGAAACACCATATATTTT. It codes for CASSLYRSGNTIYF.